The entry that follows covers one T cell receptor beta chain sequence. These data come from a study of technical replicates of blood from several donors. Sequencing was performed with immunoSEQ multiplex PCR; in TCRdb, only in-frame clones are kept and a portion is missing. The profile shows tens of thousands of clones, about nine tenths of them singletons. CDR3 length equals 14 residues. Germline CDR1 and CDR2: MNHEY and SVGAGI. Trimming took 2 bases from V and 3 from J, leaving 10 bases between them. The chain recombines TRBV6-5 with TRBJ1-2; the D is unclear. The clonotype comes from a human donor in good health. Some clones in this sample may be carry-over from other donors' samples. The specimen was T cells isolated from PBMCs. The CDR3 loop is CASSYGATYYGYTF. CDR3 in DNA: TGTGCCAGCAGTTACGGAGCAACCTACTATGGCTACACCTTC.